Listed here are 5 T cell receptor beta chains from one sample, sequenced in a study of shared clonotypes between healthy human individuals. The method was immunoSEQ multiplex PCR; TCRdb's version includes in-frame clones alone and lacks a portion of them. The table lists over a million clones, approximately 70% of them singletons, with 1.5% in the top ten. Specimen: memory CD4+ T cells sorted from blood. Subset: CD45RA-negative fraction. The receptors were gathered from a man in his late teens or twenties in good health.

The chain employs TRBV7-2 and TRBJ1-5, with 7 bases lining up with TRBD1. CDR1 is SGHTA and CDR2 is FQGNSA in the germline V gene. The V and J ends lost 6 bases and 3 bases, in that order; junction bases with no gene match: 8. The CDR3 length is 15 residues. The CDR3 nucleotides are TGTGCCAGCAGTCAACAGGGGACTCTCAATCAGCCCCAGCATTTT. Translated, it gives CASSQQGTLNQPQHF.

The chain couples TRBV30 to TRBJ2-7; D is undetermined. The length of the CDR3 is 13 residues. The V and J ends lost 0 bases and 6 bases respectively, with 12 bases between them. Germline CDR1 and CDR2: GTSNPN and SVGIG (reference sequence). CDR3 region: CAWSVQFTGEQYF. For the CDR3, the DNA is TGTGCCTGGAGTGTACAATTTACGGGCGAGCAGTACTTC.

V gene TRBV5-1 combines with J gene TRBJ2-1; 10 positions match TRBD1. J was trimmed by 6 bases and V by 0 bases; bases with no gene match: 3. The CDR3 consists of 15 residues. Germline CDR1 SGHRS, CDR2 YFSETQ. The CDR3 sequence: CASSLGDRGINEQFF. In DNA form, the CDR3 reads TGCGCCAGCAGCTTGGGGGACAGGGGTATCAATGAGCAGTTCTTC.

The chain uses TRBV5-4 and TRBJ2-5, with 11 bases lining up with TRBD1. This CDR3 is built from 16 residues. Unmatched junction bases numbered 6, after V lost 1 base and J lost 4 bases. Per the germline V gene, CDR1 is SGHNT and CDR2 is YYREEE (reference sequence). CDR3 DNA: TGTGCCAGCAGCTTGACCTCCGGGACAGGGGGAGAGACCCAGTACTTC. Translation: CASSLTSGTGGETQYF.

The CDR3 protein is CASSQDEGRLNQPQHF. The CDR3 DNA is TGCGCCAGCAGCCAAGATGAGGGACGGCTAAATCAGCCCCAGCATTTT. The rearrangement joins TRBV4-3 to TRBJ1-5, with a tentative D call TRBD1 (5 bases). V was cut by 0 bases and J by 4 bases, with 13 bases left in between. The CDR3 runs 16 residues. From germline, CDR1 is LGHNA and CDR2 YSLEER.